A selection of T cell receptor beta chains follows, all from one sample in a study of blood T cell repertoires in COVID-19. TCRdb's table, derived via immunoSEQ multiplex PCR, lists solely in-frame clones and lacks some. The sample records more than 85,000 clones, around 90% being singletons. The sequencing sample was made of peripheral blood. The receptors originated from a woman aged 45 to 65 with COVID-19, enrolled during active disease. The CDR3 runs from the conserved cysteine through the conserved F or W. Fields, in order: V gene, CDR3 protein.

>TRBV4-1
CASGLVAGTYEQYF
>TRBV5-1
CASSLGQGNIQYF
>TRBV9
CASSVPVGRENTGELFF
>TRBV11-3
CASSLWTGALNYGYTF
>TRBV5-8
CASSLVISYEQYF
>TRBV7-2
CASSPVVGGQETQYF
>TRBV6-6
CASSHLPPRALAGTNNEQFF
>TRBV3-1/TRBV3-2
CASSQDRGSSTDTQYF
>TRBV6-5
CASGANYGYTF
>TRBV18
CASSSDSNEQFF
>TRBV20-1
CSANRGETQYF
>TRBV9
CASSAAGTPLGDTQYF
>TRBV3-1/TRBV3-2
CASSQVENSPLHF
>TRBV3-1/TRBV3-2
CASSLGAIDTQYF
>TRBV6-5
CASSYQQVNYEQYF
>TRBV5-8
CASSTGGTSGGFQETQYF
>TRBV19
CASSTKENGTSGGELYQETQYF
>TRBV2
CASIRDRGSGEKLFF
>TRBV7-2
CASSSTLALHF
>TRBV3-1/TRBV3-2
CASSHLRRGAGTSPYEQYF
>TRBV5-4
CASSRTQGANTDTQYF
>TRBV6-5
CASTLDATNEKLFF
>TRBV7-2
CASSSSGQGRVF
>TRBV28
CASSLGTGNYYGYTF
>TRBV5-4
CASRPDRADIQYF
>TRBV2
CASSDGGVSYNEQFF
>TRBV30
CAWKETGGRDTQYF
>TRBV2
CARERGENTGELFF
>TRBV7-9
CASSRGSNEKLFF
>TRBV7-3
CASSPSGDSYEQYF
>TRBV11-3
CASSLELAGGIMHEQYF
>TRBV28
CASSLSPGTDTQYF
>TRBV9
CASSATGINTIYF
>TRBV5-1
CASRGQGDEKLFF
>TRBV7-9
CASSDRRASGGVNEQFF
>TRBV5-4
CASSGGQGETF
>TRBV19
CASSPTGGLYNEQFF
>TRBV12-3/TRBV12-4
CASRSYNEQFF
>TRBV19
CASSIAGANTEAFF
>TRBV3-1/TRBV3-2
CASSQSGISNYGYTF
>TRBV5-1
CASSPGQGGNTEAFF
>TRBV19
CASSTRLSQAEQYF
>TRBV24-1
CATSDPGSGTGELFF
>TRBV10-2
CASSEVNRVDEQYF
>TRBV30
CAWSVQGDSFAF
>TRBV4-2
CASSQGQGEGEKLFF
>TRBV5-1
CASSFGTLGSYEQYF
>TRBV7-2
CASSLNAGDLAAFF
>TRBV2
CASSENGQTYGYTF
>TRBV9
CASSVRSGGNTGELFF
>TRBV3-1/TRBV3-2
CASSPSGGFGELFF
>TRBV13
CASSLSLALGEQYF
>TRBV7-3
CASSFGTGKEAFF
>TRBV27
CASRLAGGHNEQFF
>TRBV7-9
CASSLGDRGDEQFF
>TRBV7-6
CASSSGGGYEQYF
>TRBV3-1/TRBV3-2
CASSSPHEQYF
>TRBV2
CASRTAEEQYF
>TRBV6-5
CASSRTGTGNTIYF